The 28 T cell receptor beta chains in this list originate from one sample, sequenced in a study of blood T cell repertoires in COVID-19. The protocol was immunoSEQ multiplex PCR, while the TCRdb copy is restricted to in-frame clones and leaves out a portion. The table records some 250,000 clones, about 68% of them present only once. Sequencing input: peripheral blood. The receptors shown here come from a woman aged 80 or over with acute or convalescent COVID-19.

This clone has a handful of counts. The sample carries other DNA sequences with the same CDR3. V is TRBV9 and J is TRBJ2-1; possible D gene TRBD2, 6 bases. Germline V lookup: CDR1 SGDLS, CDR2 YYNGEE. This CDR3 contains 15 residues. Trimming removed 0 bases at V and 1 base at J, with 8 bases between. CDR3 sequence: CASSVAGGSYNEQFF. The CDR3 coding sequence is TGTGCCAGCAGCGTAGCCGGGGGATCCTACAATGAGCAGTTCTTC.

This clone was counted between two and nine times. The CDR3 nucleotides read TGTGCCAGCAGTTACCCCGGGACAGTAACCTATGGCTACACCTTC. It encodes CASSYPGTVTYGYTF. J is TRBJ1-2 and V is TRBV6-5; 7 bases line up with TRBD1. The CDR3 runs to 15 residues. The germline V gene encodes CDR1 MNHEY and CDR2 SVGAGI. Trimming removed 2 bases from V and 4 bases from J; junction bases left unmatched: 7.

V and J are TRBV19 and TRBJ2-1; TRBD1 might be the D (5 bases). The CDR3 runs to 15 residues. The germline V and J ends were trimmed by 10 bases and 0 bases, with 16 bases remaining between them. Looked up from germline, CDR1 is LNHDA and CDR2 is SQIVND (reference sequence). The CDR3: CAKQPTETSYNEQFF. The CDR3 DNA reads TGTGCCAAACAGCCGACAGAAACCTCCTACAATGAGCAGTTCTTC.

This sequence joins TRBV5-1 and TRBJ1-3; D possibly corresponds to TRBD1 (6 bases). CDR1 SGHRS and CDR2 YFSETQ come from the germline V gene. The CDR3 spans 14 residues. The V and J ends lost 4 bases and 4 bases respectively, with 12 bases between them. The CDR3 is CASSPGARGNTIYF. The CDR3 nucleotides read TGCGCCAGCAGCCCAGGGGCTAGAGGAAACACCATATATTTT.

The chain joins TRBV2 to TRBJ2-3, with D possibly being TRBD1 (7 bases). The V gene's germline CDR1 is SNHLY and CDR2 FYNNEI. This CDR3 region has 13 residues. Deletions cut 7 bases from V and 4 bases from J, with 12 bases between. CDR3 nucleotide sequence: TGTGCCAGCAACGGAGGGGGCGCAGATACGCAGTATTTT. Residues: CASNGGGADTQYF.

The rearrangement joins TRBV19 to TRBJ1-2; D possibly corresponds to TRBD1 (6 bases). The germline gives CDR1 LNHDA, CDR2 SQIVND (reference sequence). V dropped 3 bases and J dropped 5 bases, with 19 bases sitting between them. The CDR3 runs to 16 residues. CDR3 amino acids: CASSINTQPGVYGYTF. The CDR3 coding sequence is TGTGCCAGTAGTATTAATACCCAGCCAGGGGTGTATGGCTACACCTTC. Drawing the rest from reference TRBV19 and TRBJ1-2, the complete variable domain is DGGITQSPKYLFRKEGQNVTLSCEQNLNHDAMYWYRQDPGQGLRLIYYSQIVNDFQKGDIAEGYSVSREKKESFPLTVTSAQKNPTAFYLCASSINTQPGVYGYTFGSGTRLTVV.

The CDR3 sequence: CASSGGVGTARLNYGYTF. In nucleotides, the CDR3 is TGTGCCAGCAGCGGCGGTGTTGGGACAGCCAGACTGAACTATGGCTACACCTTC. The V call is TRBV11-2, the J call TRBJ1-2; 7 bases are a match to TRBD1. Germline V gives CDR1 SGHAT, CDR2 FQNNGV. This CDR3 is built from 18 residues. V lost 5 bases and J lost 2; bases outside the gene matches: 17.

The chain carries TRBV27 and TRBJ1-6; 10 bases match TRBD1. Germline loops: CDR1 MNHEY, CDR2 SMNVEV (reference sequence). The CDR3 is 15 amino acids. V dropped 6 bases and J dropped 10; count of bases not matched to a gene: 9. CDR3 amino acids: CASRQTGGAGSPLHF. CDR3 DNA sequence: TGTGCCAGCAGACAGACAGGGGGCGCGGGCTCACCCCTCCACTTT.

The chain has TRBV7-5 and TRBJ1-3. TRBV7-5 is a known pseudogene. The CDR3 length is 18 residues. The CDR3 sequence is CVRSSAGGRFSSGNTIYF. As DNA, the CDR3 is TGTGTCAGAAGCTCGGCGGGAGGCAGGTTCTCCTCTGGAAACACCATATATTTT.

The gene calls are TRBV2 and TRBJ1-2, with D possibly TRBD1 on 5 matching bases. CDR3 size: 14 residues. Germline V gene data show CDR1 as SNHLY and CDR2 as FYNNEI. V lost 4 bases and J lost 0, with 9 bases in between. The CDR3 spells CASSAGLANYGYTF. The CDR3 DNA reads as TGTGCCAGCAGTGCAGGGCTAGCTAACTATGGCTACACCTTC.

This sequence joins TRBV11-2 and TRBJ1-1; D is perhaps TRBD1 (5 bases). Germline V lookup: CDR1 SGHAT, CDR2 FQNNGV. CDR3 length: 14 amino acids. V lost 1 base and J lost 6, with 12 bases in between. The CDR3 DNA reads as TGTGCCAGCAGCTTAGGGTCTATAGGGGCTGAAGCTTTCTTT. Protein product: CASSLGSIGAEAFF. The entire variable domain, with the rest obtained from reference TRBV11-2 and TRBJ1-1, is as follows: EAGVAQSPRYKIIEKRQSVAFWCNPISGHATLYWYQQILGQGPKLLIQFQNNGVVDDSQLPKDRFSAERLKGVDSTLKIQPAKLEDSAVYLCASSLGSIGAEAFFGQGTRLTVV.

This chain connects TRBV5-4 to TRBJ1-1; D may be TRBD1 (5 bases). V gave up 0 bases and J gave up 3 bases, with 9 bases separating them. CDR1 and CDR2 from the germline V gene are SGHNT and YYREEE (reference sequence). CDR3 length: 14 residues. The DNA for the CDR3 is TGTGCCAGCAGCTTGGAGGGGAGGTACACTGAAGCTTTCTTT. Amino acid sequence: CASSLEGRYTEAFF.

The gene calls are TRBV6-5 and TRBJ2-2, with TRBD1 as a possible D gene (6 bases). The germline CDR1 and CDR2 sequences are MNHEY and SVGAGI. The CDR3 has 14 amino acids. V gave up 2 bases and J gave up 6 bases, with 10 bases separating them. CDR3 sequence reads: CASSYPGVAGELFF. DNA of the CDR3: TGTGCCAGCAGTTACCCAGGGGTGGCCGGGGAGCTGTTTTTT.

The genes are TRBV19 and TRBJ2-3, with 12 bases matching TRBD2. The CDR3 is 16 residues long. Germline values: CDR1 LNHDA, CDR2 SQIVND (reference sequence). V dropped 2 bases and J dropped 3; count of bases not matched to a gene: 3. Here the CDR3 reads CASSIPGTSGTDTQYF. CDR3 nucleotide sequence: TGTGCCAGTAGTATACCCGGGACTAGCGGGACAGATACGCAGTATTTT.

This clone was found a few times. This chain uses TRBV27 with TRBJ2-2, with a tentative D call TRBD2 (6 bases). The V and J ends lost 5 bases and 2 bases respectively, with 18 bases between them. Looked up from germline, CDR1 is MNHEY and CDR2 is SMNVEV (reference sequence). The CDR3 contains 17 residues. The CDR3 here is CASSHGLTRSNTGELFF. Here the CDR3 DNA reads TGTGCCAGCAGTCACGGACTGACTAGGTCAAACACCGGGGAGCTGTTTTTT.

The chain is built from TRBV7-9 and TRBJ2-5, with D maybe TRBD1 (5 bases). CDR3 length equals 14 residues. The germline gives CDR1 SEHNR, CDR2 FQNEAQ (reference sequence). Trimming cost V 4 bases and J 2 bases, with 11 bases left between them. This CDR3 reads CASSSQGRQETQYF. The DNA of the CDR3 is TGTGCCAGCAGCTCCCAGGGCAGACAAGAGACCCAGTACTTC.

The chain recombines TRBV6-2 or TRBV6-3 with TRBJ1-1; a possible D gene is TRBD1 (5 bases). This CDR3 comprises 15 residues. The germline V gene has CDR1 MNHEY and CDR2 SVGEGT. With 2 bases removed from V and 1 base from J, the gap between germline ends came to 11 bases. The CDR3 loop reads CASSYPTTGNTEAFF. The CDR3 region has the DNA TGTGCCAGCAGTTACCCCACTACAGGGAACACTGAAGCTTTCTTT.

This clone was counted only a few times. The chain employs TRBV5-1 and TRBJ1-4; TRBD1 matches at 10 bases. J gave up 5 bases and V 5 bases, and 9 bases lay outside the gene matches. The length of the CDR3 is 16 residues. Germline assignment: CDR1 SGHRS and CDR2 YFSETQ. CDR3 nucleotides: TGCGCCAGCAGACCCGGGACAGGGGTGCCCAATGAAAAACTGTTTTTT. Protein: CASRPGTGVPNEKLFF.

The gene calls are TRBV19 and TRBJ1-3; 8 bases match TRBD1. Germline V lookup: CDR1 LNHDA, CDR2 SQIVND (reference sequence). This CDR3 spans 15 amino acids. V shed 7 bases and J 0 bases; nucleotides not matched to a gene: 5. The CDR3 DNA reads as TGTGCCAGTACCGATACAGGGGGCTCTGGAAACACCATATATTTT. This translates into CASTDTGGSGNTIYF.

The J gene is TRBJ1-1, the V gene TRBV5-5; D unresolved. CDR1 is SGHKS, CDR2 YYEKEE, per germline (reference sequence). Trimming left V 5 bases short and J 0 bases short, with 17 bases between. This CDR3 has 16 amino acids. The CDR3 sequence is CASSRNSPTMNTEAFF. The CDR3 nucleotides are TGTGCCAGCAGTCGGAACAGCCCTACAATGAACACTGAAGCTTTCTTT.

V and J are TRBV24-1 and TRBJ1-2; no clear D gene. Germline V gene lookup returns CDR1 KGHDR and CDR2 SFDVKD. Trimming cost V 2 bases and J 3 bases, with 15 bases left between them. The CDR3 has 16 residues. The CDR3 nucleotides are TGTGCCACCAGTGATTGGAGCAGAGCTTGGCACTATGGCTACACCTTC. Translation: CATSDWSRAWHYGYTF.

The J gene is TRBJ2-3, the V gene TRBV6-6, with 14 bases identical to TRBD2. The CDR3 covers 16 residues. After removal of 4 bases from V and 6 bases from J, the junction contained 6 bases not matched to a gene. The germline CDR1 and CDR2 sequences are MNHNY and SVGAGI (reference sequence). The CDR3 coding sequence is TGTGCCAGCAGTTCGACTAGCGGGAGGGCCCCCGATACGCAGTATTTT. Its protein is CASSSTSGRAPDTQYF.

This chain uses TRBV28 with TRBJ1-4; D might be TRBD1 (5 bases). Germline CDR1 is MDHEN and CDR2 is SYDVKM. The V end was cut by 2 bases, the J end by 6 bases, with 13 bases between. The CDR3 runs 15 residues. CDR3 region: CASSLRRQSYEKLFF. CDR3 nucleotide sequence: TGTGCCAGCAGTTTACGGAGACAGAGTTATGAAAAACTGTTTTTT.

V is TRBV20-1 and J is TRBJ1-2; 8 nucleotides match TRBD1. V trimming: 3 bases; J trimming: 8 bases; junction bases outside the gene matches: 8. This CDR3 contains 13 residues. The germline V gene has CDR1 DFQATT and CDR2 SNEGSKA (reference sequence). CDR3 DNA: TGCAGTGCTAGTTCCCAGGGGGCTTGGGGCTACACCTTC. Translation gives CSASSQGAWGYTF.

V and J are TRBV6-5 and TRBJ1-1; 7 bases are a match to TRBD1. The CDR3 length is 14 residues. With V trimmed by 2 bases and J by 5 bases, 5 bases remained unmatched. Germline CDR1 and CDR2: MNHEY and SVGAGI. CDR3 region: CASSYTAGGTEAFF. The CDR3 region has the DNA TGTGCCAGCAGTTACACTGCAGGGGGAACTGAAGCTTTCTTT.

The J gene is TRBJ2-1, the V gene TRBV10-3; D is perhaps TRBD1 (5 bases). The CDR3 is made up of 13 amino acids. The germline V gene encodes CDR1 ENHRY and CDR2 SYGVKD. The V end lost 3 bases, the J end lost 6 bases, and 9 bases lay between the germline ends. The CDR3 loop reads CAISDFQGNEQFF. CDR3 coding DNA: TGTGCCATCAGTGACTTCCAGGGCAATGAGCAGTTCTTC.

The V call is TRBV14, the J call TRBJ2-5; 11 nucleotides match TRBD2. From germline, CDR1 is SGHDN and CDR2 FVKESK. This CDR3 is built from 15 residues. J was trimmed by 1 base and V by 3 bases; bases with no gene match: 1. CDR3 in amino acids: CASSQGLAVQETQYF. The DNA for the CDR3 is TGTGCCAGCAGCCAGGGACTAGCGGTCCAAGAGACCCAGTACTTC.

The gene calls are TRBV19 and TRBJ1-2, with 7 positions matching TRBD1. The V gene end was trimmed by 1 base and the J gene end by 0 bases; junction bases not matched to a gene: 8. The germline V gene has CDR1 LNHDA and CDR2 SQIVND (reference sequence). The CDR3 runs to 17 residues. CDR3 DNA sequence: TGTGCCAGTAGTATAGCTGTGGGGACAGCCACTAACTATGGCTACACCTTC. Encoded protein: CASSIAVGTATNYGYTF.